These 31 T cell receptor beta chains share one sample of origin, sequenced in a study of control samples from healthy donors and cancer patients. Profiling relied on immunoSEQ multiplex PCR, and the TCRdb table lists in-frame clones only, not all of them. Of fewer than 200,000 clones in the sample, about 93% are singletons; the top ten hold 4.1%. Sequencing input: blood. The receptors were sampled from a woman aged 55-69 years in good health.

The CDR3 region has the DNA TGTGCCAGCAGCCGGAGAGGCACTGAAGCTTTCTTT. It is translated as CASSRRGTEAFF. V is TRBV5-8 and J is TRBJ1-1; D remains unclear. Looked up from germline, CDR1 is SGHTS and CDR2 is YDEGEE. This CDR3 spans 12 amino acids. V was cut by 4 bases and J by 4 bases, with 8 bases left in between.

Notes on this clone: The same CDR3 also results from other DNA sequences found in this sample. V gene TRBV7-2 combines with J gene TRBJ1-1; perhaps TRBD1 as D (6 bases). The CDR3 loop spans 14 amino acids. The germline V and J ends were trimmed by 4 bases and 0 bases, with 9 bases remaining between them. Germline-derived CDR1 and CDR2 are SGHTA and FQGNSA. CDR3 region: CASSSGQMNTEAFF. The DNA of the CDR3 is TGTGCCAGCAGCTCAGGACAGATGAACACTGAAGCTTTCTTT.

Comments on this clone: The sample has other DNA sequences that encode this CDR3 too. This rearrangement joins TRBV6-5 to TRBJ2-5; D is perhaps TRBD1 (6 bases). The CDR3 spans 15 residues. The germline V and J ends were trimmed by 6 bases and 5 bases, with 19 bases remaining between them. Germline assignment: CDR1 MNHEY and CDR2 SVGAGI. In DNA form, the CDR3 reads TGTGCCAGCAGATGGGGGCAGGGCGAGGGGGAGACCCAGTACTTC. Protein sequence: CASRWGQGEGETQYF.

The V and J genes are TRBV12-3 or TRBV12-4 and TRBJ2-7; a possible D gene is TRBD2 (5 bases). The CDR3 consists of 11 residues. With 6 bases removed from V and 5 bases from J, the gap between germline ends came to 8 bases. For the CDR3, the DNA is TGTGCCAGCAGGAAGACTAACGAGCAGTACTTC. Translation: CASRKTNEQYF.

The chain recombines TRBV30 with TRBJ2-5; unclear D gene. This CDR3 region has 12 residues. Germline V gene data show CDR1 as GTSNPN and CDR2 as SVGIG (reference sequence). V dropped 4 bases and J dropped 2 bases, with 8 bases sitting between them. CDR3 nucleotides: TGTGCCTGGACTGAAGGACAAGAGACCCAGTACTTC. Protein product: CAWTEGQETQYF.

The CDR3 nucleotides are TGTGCCAGCAGTGAGGGGGGGGCCCCGTACAATGAGCAGTTCTTC. Translation: CASSEGGAPYNEQFF. V usage is TRBV6-4 and J usage is TRBJ2-1; D possibly corresponds to TRBD2 (7 bases). The V and J ends lost 3 bases and 4 bases respectively, with 13 bases between them. The CDR3 runs 15 residues. Looked up from germline, CDR1 is MRHNA and CDR2 is SNTAGT.

The chain couples TRBV6-5 to TRBJ2-3, with 7 bases identical to TRBD2. This CDR3 is 15 amino acids long. V lost 5 bases to trimming and J lost 4 bases; unmatched junction nucleotides: 9. CDR1 is MNHEY and CDR2 is SVGAGI in the germline V gene. The CDR3 is CASSPRDYPADTQYF. In DNA, the CDR3 is TGTGCCAGCAGTCCCCGGGACTACCCGGCAGATACGCAGTATTTT.

The chain has TRBV5-8 and TRBJ2-4; D might be TRBD1 (5 bases). Germline V CDR1 and CDR2: SGHTS, YDEGEE. The CDR3 runs to 14 residues. Trimming cost V 0 bases and J 9 bases, with 13 bases left between them. The CDR3 protein is CASSLGGAYGIQYF. In DNA, the CDR3 is TGTGCCAGCAGCTTGGGTGGGGCATACGGCATTCAGTACTTC.

The V and J genes are TRBV4-3 and TRBJ2-3, with D uncertain. This CDR3 comprises 13 residues. The V gene lost 1 base and the J gene lost 2 bases, with 4 bases spanning the gap. Per germline, CDR1 LGHNA and CDR2 YSLEER. In nucleotides, the CDR3 is TGCGCCAGCAGCCAAGGGTCCACAGATACGCAGTATTTT. This gives the protein CASSQGSTDTQYF.

The J gene is TRBJ1-4, the V gene TRBV18, with no clear D. V lost 4 bases, J lost 1 base, and 7 bases lay in between. The CDR3 runs 14 residues. CDR1 is KGHSH, CDR2 LQKENI, per germline. CDR3 residues: CASSQGGTNEKLFF. In DNA form, the CDR3 reads TGTGCCAGCTCACAAGGCGGAACTAATGAAAAACTGTTTTTT.

V is TRBV6-5 and J is TRBJ2-3; 11 bases line up with TRBD2. The length of the CDR3 is 15 residues. Germline trimming cut 6 bases from V and 7 bases from J; bases unmatched to any gene: 9. CDR1 and CDR2 (germline): MNHEY, SVGAGI. The CDR3 loop reads CASRLAGAIGNTQYF. As DNA, the CDR3 is TGTGCCAGCAGACTAGCGGGGGCGATCGGCAATACGCAGTATTTT.

This chain uses TRBV6-5 with TRBJ2-2, with unresolved D. V was cut by 6 bases and J by 1 base, with 6 bases left in between. The CDR3 consists of 13 residues. CDR1 is MNHEY and CDR2 is SVGAGI in the germline V gene. The CDR3 region is CASRLMNTGELFF. Written as DNA, the CDR3 is TGTGCCAGCAGACTGATGAACACCGGGGAGCTGTTTTTT.

This chain uses TRBV6-1 with TRBJ1-4, with TRBD1 matching 11 bases. After removal of 3 bases from V and 3 bases from J, the junction contained 6 bases not matched to a gene. Germline values: CDR1 MNHNS, CDR2 SASEGT. The CDR3 consists of 17 residues. CDR3 nucleotide sequence: TGTGCCAGCAGTGACCCTGGACAGGGGGCAGCTAATGAAAAACTGTTTTTT. This codes for CASSDPGQGAANEKLFF.

This chain links TRBV4-3 with TRBJ2-1; TRBD1 is a possible D gene (5 bases). The CDR3 is 13 amino acids. Trimming removed 3 bases from V and 6 bases from J, with 9 bases in between. From germline, CDR1 is LGHNA and CDR2 YSLEER. The CDR3: CASSQIRGNEQFF. As DNA, the CDR3 is TGCGCCAGCAGCCAGATTAGGGGCAATGAGCAGTTCTTC.

The rearrangement uses TRBV6-1 and TRBJ2-2; no reliable D call. The CDR3 loop spans 11 amino acids. The V end was cut by 2 bases, the J end by 16 bases, with 11 bases between. In germline, CDR1 is MNHNS, CDR2 SASEGT. For the CDR3, the DNA is TGTGCCAGCAGTGAAATGGCGCGTCCGTTTTTT. Its protein is CASSEMARPFF.

CDR3 in DNA: TGTGCCAGCAGCATAGGAGCTAACTATGGCTACACCTTC. Amino acids: CASSIGANYGYTF. The chain combines TRBV6-5 with TRBJ1-2; no clear D. V was pared by 6 bases and J by 0 bases, with 8 bases between. The CDR3 is 13 residues long. From germline, CDR1 is MNHEY and CDR2 SVGAGI.

The chain is built from TRBV6-5 and TRBJ1-2; TRBD1 might be the D (5 bases). The V end was cut by 7 bases, the J end by 4 bases, with 16 bases between. CDR1 is MNHEY and CDR2 is SVGAGI in the germline V gene. The CDR3 loop spans 14 amino acids. The CDR3 DNA follows: TGTGCCAGCACCGAAGGAGGGGCGGTCTATGGCTACACCTTC. Protein product: CASTEGGAVYGYTF.

The V call is TRBV7-2, the J call TRBJ2-3; either TRBD1 or TRBD2 may supply D (5 bases each). This CDR3 is 15 amino acids long. In germline, CDR1 is SGHTA, CDR2 FQGNSA. V lost 2 bases, J lost 2 bases, and 11 bases lay in between. DNA of the CDR3: TGTGCCAGCAGCTTATCCCTCGGGGCCACAGATACGCAGTATTTT. As protein: CASSLSLGATDTQYF.

The V and J genes are TRBV3-1 (or the pseudogene TRBV3-2) and TRBJ1-2; D gene uncertain. CDR1 and CDR2 (germline): LGHDT, YNNKEL (reference sequence). The CDR3 has 21 amino acids. Trimming cost V 1 base and J 7 bases, with 34 bases left between them. The CDR3 here is CASSQVLFLQSGLYGSIGYTF. Written as DNA, the CDR3 is TGTGCCAGCAGCCAAGTTTTATTCCTACAGAGTGGCCTTTATGGATCGATTGGCTACACCTTC.

V usage is TRBV6-2 or TRBV6-3 and J usage is TRBJ1-4; perhaps TRBD1 as D (5 bases). Germline CDR1 and CDR2: MNHEY and SVGEGT. V was pared by 2 bases and J by 10 bases, with 23 bases between. The CDR3 is 17 residues long. The CDR3 loop reads CASSYPTSRGRHGKLFF. DNA for the CDR3: TGTGCCAGCAGTTACCCGACCTCGAGGGGTCGGCATGGAAAACTGTTTTTT.

As regards this clone: The same CDR3 also results from other DNA sequences found in this sample. This sequence joins TRBV7-2 and TRBJ2-5; 8 bases are shared with TRBD2. The CDR3 consists of 15 residues. V shed 1 base and J 7 bases; nucleotides not matched to a gene: 8. The germline gives CDR1 SGHTA, CDR2 FQGNSA. As DNA, the CDR3 is TGTGCCAGCAGCTTAGTTAGTAGCGGGGCTGGGACCCAGTACTTC. This encodes CASSLVSSGAGTQYF.

The V gene is TRBV5-1, the J gene TRBJ1-1; D remains unclear. The CDR3 is 13 residues long. V was pared by 0 bases and J by 0 bases, with 3 bases between. The germline gives CDR1 SGHRS, CDR2 YFSETQ. Written as DNA, the CDR3 is TGCGCCAGCAGCTTGGTACTGAACACTGAAGCTTTCTTT. Translation gives CASSLVLNTEAFF.

This clone showed up just once. The chain employs TRBV18 and TRBJ1-2; D remains unclear. Germline loops: CDR1 KGHSH, CDR2 LQKENI. V dropped 2 bases and J dropped 12 bases, with 22 bases sitting between them. CDR3 length: 15 amino acids. The CDR3 DNA sequence: TGTGCCAGCTCACCAATCACCGCAGGATCCGGGCCTGACACCTTC. It is translated as CASSPITAGSGPDTF.

In its sample, this clone was seen once. The chain couples TRBV10-2 to TRBJ2-1; no definite D call. The V end lost 5 bases, the J end lost 0 bases, and 8 bases lay between the germline ends. The CDR3 runs to 14 residues. Per the germline V gene, CDR1 is WSHSY and CDR2 is SAAADI. The CDR3 spells CASSLSSSYNEQFF. The DNA of the CDR3 is TGCGCCAGCAGTCTCTCCAGCTCCTACAATGAGCAGTTCTTC.

The chain couples TRBV29-1 to TRBJ2-1, with D uncertain. Trimming pared 5 bases from V and 0 bases from J, leaving 8 bases between. CDR1 and CDR2 (germline): SQVTM, ANQGSEA. The CDR3 is made up of 13 amino acids. CDR3 coding DNA: TGCAGCGTTCCCGGCAGCTCCTACAATGAGCAGTTCTTC. Translation: CSVPGSSYNEQFF.

The chain joins TRBV9 to TRBJ2-2; 7 bases match TRBD2. V gave up 4 bases and J gave up 0 bases; unmatched junction bases: 6. The CDR3 runs 16 residues. In germline, CDR1 is SGDLS, CDR2 YYNGEE. CDR3: CASSPRGDANTGELFF. The DNA of the CDR3 is TGTGCCAGCAGCCCTCGGGGGGATGCGAACACCGGGGAGCTGTTTTTT.

The rearrangement uses TRBV7-8 and TRBJ2-5, with D maybe TRBD1 (7 bases). V lost 5 bases and J 5 bases, leaving 12 bases between the germline ends. The CDR3 sequence is 13 residues long. CDR1 SGHVS and CDR2 FQNEAQ come from the germline V gene. The CDR3 DNA reads as TGTGCCAGCAGCCAGGGGGGTTCGGAGACCCAGTACTTC. It encodes CASSQGGSETQYF.

This clone has only one observation. CDR3 in DNA: TGTGCCAGCACCCAACTAGCGGGCAATGAGCAGTTCTTC. Translated, it gives CASTQLAGNEQFF. The V gene is TRBV6-5, the J gene TRBJ2-1, with 9 bases lining up with TRBD2. In germline, CDR1 is MNHEY, CDR2 SVGAGI. This CDR3 region has 13 residues. V shed 7 bases and J 6 bases; nucleotides not matched to a gene: 4.

As DNA, the CDR3 is TGCGCCAGCAGCTTGCTGGGGGCGTATGGCTACACCTTC. As protein: CASSLLGAYGYTF. The chain links TRBV5-1 to TRBJ1-2; weak D call: TRBD1 (6 bases). The CDR3 sequence is 13 residues long. Germline CDR1 is SGHRS and CDR2 is YFSETQ. The ends were cut back, 1 base at V and 5 bases at J, with 9 bases in the middle.

This clone was picked up one time. The chain has TRBV7-9 and TRBJ1-1; no reliable D call. The V gene lost 1 base and the J gene lost 10 bases, with 19 bases spanning the gap. The V gene's germline CDR1 is SEHNR and CDR2 FQNEAQ (reference sequence). CDR3 size: 15 residues. CDR3 protein: CASSLDLAGYAGAFF. The CDR3, as DNA: TGTGCCAGCAGCTTAGACTTGGCAGGCTACGCGGGAGCTTTCTTT.

This clone was observed a few times. The chain employs TRBV4-2 and TRBJ2-7, with a tentative D call TRBD1 (5 bases). CDR3 size: 14 residues. The germline CDR1 and CDR2 sequences are LGHNA and YNFKEQ. V was pared by 0 bases and J by 1 base, with 7 bases between. The CDR3 DNA is TGTGCCAGCAGCCAAGATCCAGGGTCCTACGAGCAGTACTTC. Residues: CASSQDPGSYEQYF.